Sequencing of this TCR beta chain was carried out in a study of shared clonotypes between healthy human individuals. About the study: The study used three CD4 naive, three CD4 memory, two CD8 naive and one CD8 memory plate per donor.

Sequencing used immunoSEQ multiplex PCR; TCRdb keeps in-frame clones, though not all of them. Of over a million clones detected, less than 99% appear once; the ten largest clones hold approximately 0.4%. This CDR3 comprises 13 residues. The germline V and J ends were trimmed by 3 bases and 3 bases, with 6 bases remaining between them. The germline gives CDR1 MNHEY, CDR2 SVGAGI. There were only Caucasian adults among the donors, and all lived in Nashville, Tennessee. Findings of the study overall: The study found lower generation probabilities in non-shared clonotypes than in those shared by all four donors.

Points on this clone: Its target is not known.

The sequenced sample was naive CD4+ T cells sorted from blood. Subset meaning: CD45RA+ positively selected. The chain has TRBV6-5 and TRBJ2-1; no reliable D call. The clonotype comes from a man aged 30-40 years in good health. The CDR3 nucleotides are TGTGCCAGCAGTTATGTGGGCTACAATGAGCAGTTCTTC. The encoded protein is CASSYVGYNEQFF.